These T cell receptor beta chains were read from a single sample in a study of control samples from healthy donors and cancer patients. Assay: immunoSEQ multiplex PCR; the TCRdb copy retains only in-frame clones and omits some. Of about 45,000 clones in the sample, under 95% were seen once. Sequenced: PBMCs. These receptors all stem from a middle-aged woman with head and neck cancer. The CDR3 runs from the conserved cysteine through the conserved F or W. Fields, in order: J gene, clone size, D gene, V gene, CDR3 DNA, CDR3 protein. A D gene is named only where the DNA matches it firmly. Some rows mark clone size as missing; the rest say once, few, many or name a class of expanded clone.

J: TRBJ2-7; size: .; D: .; V: TRBV12-3/TRBV12-4; DNA: TGTGCCAGCCTCTCGCTTCCGAGCCACGAGCAGTACTTC; CDR3: CASLSLPSHEQYF
J: TRBJ1-2; size: .; D: .; V: TRBV27; DNA: TGTGCCAGCAGTTTACTAGGGGCGGAACATGGCTACACCTTC; CDR3: CASSLLGAEHGYTF
J: TRBJ1-6; size: medium-sized; D: .; V: TRBV19; DNA: TGTGCCAGTAGTATCAGTAATTCACCCCTCCACTTT; CDR3: CASSISNSPLHF
J: TRBJ2-5; size: .; D: .; V: TRBV5-1; DNA: TGCGCCAGCAGCCCTTCCGGGGGGAGAGGGGGAGAGACCCAGTACTTC; CDR3: CASSPSGGRGGETQYF
J: TRBJ1-3; size: .; D: TRBD1; V: TRBV5-1; DNA: TGCGCCAGCAGCTTGGAAAGGGGACAGGGGGCGGGAGGAAACACCATATATTTT; CDR3: CASSLERGQGAGGNTIYF
J: TRBJ1-3; size: .; D: .; V: TRBV10-2; DNA: TGCGCCAGCTCACTCGGGGGCTCTGGAAACACCATATATTTT; CDR3: CASSLGGSGNTIYF
J: TRBJ2-4; size: .; D: .; V: TRBV18; DNA: TGTGCCAGCTCCCACTCGCCGGGGTTTGAAGACATTCAGTACTTC; CDR3: CASSHSPGFEDIQYF
J: TRBJ1-1; size: .; D: .; V: TRBV27; DNA: TGTGCCAGCAGTTCCCCAGAGAACACTGAAGCTTTCTTT; CDR3: CASSSPENTEAFF
J: TRBJ2-1; size: .; D: .; V: TRBV19; DNA: TGTGCCAGTAGTATAACAGGGAGCTCCTACAATGAGCAGTTCTTC; CDR3: CASSITGSSYNEQFF
J: TRBJ1-2; size: .; D: .; V: TRBV2; DNA: TGTGCCAGCAGTGAAGCCGGGCGGGAGGGCTACACCTTC; CDR3: CASSEAGREGYTF
J: TRBJ2-2; size: .; D: TRBD1; V: TRBV2; DNA: TGTGCCAGCAGTGACGGGGACAGGGGAGGAACCGGGGAGCTGTTTTTT; CDR3: CASSDGDRGGTGELFF
J: TRBJ2-5; size: once; D: TRBD1; V: TRBV6-2/TRBV6-3; DNA: TGTGCCAGCAGTCCCCGACAGGGCCGGGCGGAGACCCAGTACTTC; CDR3: CASSPRQGRAETQYF
J: TRBJ1-1; size: .; D: .; V: TRBV30; DNA: TGTGCCTGGACTCCCCGAGGAGGGGCGAGAGGAGCTTTCTTT; CDR3: CAWTPRGGARGAFF
J: TRBJ2-2; size: .; D: TRBD1; V: TRBV6-1; DNA: TGTGCCAGCAGTGGGTTTGGGACAGGGTACACCGGGGAGCTGTTTTTT; CDR3: CASSGFGTGYTGELFF
J: TRBJ1-3; size: .; D: .; V: TRBV5-1; DNA: TGCGCCAGCAGCGAGAGCGGGGGGAACTCTGGAAACACCATATATTTT; CDR3: CASSESGGNSGNTIYF
J: TRBJ1-2; size: few; D: .; V: TRBV19; DNA: TGTGCCAGTAGTATTGGGTCTTTTTACTATGGCTACACCTTC; CDR3: CASSIGSFYYGYTF
J: TRBJ1-6; size: few; D: .; V: TRBV5-1; DNA: TGCGCCAGCAGCCCCTTCGGACGGGTCCCCAATTCACCCCTCCACTTT; CDR3: CASSPFGRVPNSPLHF
J: TRBJ2-3; size: .; D: .; V: TRBV19; DNA: TGTGCCAGTAGTAATCGCGGGAGCACAGATACGCAGTATTTT; CDR3: CASSNRGSTDTQYF
J: TRBJ1-3; size: once; D: .; V: TRBV13; DNA: TGTGCCAGCAGCGGGGGACGGATCTCTGGAAACACCATATATTTT; CDR3: CASSGGRISGNTIYF
J: TRBJ2-2; size: .; D: TRBD2; V: TRBV7-2; DNA: TGTGCCAGCAGCTTAGCGGGACTAGCGGGAGTCCCCGGGGAGCTGTTTTTT; CDR3: CASSLAGLAGVPGELFF
J: TRBJ2-2; size: once; D: TRBD2; V: TRBV3-1/TRBV3-2; DNA: TGTGCCAGCAGAAGGGCGGGGGGCGTCACCGGGGAGCTGTTTTTT; CDR3: CASRRAGGVTGELFF
J: TRBJ1-2; size: .; D: TRBD1; V: TRBV27; DNA: TGTGCCAGCAAAGAAGACAGGGGGCTGAATAAGGGCTACACCTTC; CDR3: CASKEDRGLNKGYTF
J: TRBJ2-7; size: .; D: .; V: TRBV5-1; DNA: TGCGCCAGCAGCTCCCTGGACGGACTGGGGGGCTACGAGCAGTACTTC; CDR3: CASSSLDGLGGYEQYF
J: TRBJ2-3; size: .; D: .; V: TRBV5-1; DNA: TGCGCCAGCAGCTTCGGACAGTTCACAGATACGCAGTATTTT; CDR3: CASSFGQFTDTQYF
J: TRBJ1-5; size: .; D: .; V: TRBV20-1; DNA: TGCAGTGCTAGTACGGGGGCGGGGGCCAATCAGCCCCAGCATTTT; CDR3: CSASTGAGANQPQHF
J: TRBJ2-2; size: .; D: .; V: TRBV19; DNA: TGTGCCAGTATCTCGACGCCAGGGCGAGTAGGGGACACCGGGGAGCTGTTTTTT; CDR3: CASISTPGRVGDTGELFF
J: TRBJ2-1; size: .; D: .; V: TRBV3-1/TRBV3-2; DNA: TGTGCCAGCAGCCACCCTAGGAGGGTGCATCGGCAGTTCTTC; CDR3: CASSHPRRVHRQFF
J: TRBJ2-2; size: .; D: TRBD2; V: TRBV4-1; DNA: TGCGCCAGCAGCCCCGGGGGGGCAGGGTACACCGGGGAGCTGTTTTTT; CDR3: CASSPGGAGYTGELFF